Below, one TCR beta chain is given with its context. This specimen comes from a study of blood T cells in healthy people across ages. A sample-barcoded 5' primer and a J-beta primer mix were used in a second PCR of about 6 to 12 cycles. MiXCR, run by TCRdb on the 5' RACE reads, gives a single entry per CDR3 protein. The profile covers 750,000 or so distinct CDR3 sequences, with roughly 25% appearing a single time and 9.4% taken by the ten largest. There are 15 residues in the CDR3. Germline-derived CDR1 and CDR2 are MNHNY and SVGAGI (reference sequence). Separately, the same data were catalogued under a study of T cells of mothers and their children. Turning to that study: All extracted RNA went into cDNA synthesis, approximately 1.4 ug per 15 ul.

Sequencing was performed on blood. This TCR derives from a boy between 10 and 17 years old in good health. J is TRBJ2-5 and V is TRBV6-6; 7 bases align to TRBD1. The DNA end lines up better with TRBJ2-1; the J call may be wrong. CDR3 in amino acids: CASSYGTARYNEQFF. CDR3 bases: TGTGCCAGCAGTTACGGGACAGCTAGATACAATGAGCAGTTCTTC.